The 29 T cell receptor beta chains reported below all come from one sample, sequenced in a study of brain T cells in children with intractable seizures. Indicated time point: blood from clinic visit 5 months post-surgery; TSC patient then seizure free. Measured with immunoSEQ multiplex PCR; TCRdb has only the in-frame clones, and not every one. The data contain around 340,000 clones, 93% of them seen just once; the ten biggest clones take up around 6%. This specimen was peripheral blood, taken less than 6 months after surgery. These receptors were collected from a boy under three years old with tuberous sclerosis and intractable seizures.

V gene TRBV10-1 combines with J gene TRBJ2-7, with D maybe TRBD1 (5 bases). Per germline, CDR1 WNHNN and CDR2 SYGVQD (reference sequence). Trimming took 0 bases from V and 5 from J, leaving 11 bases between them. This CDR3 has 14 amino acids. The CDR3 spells CASSESQGRNEQYF. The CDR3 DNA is TGCGCCAGCAGTGAGTCTCAGGGAAGAAACGAGCAGTACTTC.

As DNA, the CDR3 is TGTGCCAGCAGTTTGAGGGACAGGCCGGGCTATGGCTACACCTTC. Translating gives CASSLRDRPGYGYTF. V and J are TRBV28 and TRBJ1-2, with 8 bases aligning to TRBD1. Germline V lookup: CDR1 MDHEN, CDR2 SYDVKM. The CDR3 runs to 15 residues. The V and J ends lost 3 bases and 4 bases, in that order; junction bases with no gene match: 7.

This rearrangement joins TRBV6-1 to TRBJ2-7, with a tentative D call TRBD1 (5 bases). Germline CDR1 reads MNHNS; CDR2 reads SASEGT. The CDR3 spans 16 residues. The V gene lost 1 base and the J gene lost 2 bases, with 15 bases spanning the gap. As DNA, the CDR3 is TGTGCCAGCAGTGAAGAAAGAGGACACGGACCCTACGAGCAGTACTTC. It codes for CASSEERGHGPYEQYF.

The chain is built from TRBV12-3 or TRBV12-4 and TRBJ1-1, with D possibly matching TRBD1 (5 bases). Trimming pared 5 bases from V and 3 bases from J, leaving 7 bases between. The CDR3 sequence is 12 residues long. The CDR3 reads CASSRGDTEAFF. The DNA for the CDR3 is TGTGCCAGCAGTCGGGGGGACACTGAAGCTTTCTTT.

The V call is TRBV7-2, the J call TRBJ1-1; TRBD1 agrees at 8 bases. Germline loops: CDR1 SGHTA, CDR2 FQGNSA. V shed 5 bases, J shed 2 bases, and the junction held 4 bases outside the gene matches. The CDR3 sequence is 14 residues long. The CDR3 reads CASSQGTGNTEAFF. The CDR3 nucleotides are TGTGCCAGCAGCCAAGGGACAGGCAACACTGAAGCTTTCTTT.

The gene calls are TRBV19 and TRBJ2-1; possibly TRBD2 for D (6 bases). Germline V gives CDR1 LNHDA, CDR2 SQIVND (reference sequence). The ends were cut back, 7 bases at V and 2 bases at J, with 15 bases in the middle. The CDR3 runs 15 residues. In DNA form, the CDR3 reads TGTGCCAGTACTACCGGGACTCCAACCTACAATGAGCAGTTCTTC. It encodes CASTTGTPTYNEQFF.

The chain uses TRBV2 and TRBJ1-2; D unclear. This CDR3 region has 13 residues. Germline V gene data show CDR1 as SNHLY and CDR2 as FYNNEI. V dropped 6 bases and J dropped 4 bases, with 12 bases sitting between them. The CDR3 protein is CASRFAGSYGYTF. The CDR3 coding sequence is TGTGCCAGCAGATTTGCAGGATCCTATGGCTACACCTTC.

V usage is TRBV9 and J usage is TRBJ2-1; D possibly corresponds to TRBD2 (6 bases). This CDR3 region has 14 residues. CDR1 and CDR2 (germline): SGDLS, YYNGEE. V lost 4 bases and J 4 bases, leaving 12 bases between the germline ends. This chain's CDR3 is CASSLEGTYNEQFF. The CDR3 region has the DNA TGTGCCAGCAGCCTCGAGGGGACTTACAATGAGCAGTTCTTC.

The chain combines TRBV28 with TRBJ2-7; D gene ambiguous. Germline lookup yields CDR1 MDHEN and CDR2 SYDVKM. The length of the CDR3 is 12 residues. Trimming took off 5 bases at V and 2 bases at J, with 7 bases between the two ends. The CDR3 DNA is TGTGCCAGCAGTCCTAAAACCTACGAGCAGTACTTC. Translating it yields CASSPKTYEQYF.

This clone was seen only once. CDR3 loop: CASSLAQGANSPLHF. The DNA of the CDR3 is TGTGCCAGCAGCTTAGCGCAGGGGGCTAATTCACCCCTCCACTTT. J is TRBJ1-6 and V is TRBV7-2, with TRBD1 matching over 8 bases. Germline trimming cut 0 bases from V and 6 bases from J; bases unmatched to any gene: 1. The CDR3 is 15 residues long. From germline, CDR1 is SGHTA and CDR2 FQGNSA.

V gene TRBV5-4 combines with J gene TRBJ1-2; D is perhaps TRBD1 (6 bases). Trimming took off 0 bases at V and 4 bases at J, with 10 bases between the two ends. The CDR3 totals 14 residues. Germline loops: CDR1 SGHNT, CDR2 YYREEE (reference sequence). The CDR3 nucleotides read TGTGCCAGCAGCTTGGGGGGCAGGGGCTATGGCTACACCTTC. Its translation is CASSLGGRGYGYTF.

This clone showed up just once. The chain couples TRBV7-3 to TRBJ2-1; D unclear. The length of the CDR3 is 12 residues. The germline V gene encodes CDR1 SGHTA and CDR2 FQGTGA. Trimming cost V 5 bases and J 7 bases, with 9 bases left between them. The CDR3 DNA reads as TGTGCCAGCAGCCGCCGCCGTAATGAGCAGTTCTTC. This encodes CASSRRRNEQFF. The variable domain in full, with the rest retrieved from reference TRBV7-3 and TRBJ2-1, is GAGVSQTPSNKVTEKGKYVELRCDPISGHTALYWYRQSLGQGPEFLIYFQGTGAADDSGLPNDRFFAVRPEGSVSTLKIQRTERGDSAVYLCASSRRRNEQFFGPGTRLTVL.

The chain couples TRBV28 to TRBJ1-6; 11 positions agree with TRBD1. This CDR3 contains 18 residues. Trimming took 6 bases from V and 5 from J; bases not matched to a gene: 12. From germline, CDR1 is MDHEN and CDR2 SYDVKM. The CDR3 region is CASSPDQGTGGNNSPLHF. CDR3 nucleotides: TGTGCCAGCAGCCCCGACCAGGGGACAGGGGGTAATAATTCACCCCTCCACTTT.

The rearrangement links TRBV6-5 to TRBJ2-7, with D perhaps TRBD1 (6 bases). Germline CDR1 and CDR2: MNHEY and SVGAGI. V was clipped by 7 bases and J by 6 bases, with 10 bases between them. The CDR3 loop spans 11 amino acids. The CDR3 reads CASTYRAEQYF. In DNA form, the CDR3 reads TGTGCCAGCACCTACAGGGCCGAGCAGTACTTC.

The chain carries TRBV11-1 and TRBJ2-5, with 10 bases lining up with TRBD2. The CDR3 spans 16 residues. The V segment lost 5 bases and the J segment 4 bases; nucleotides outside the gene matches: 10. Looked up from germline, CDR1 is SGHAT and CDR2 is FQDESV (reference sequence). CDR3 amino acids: CASSDGAGGLSETQYF. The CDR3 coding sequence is TGTGCCAGCAGCGATGGAGCGGGGGGGCTCTCAGAGACCCAGTACTTC.

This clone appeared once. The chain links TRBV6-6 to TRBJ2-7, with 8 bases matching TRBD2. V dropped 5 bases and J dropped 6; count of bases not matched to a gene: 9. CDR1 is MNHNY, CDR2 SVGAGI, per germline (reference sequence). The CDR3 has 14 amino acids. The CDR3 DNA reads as TGTGCCAGCAGTCCGGTGGCGGGAGGAGGCGAGCAGTACTTC. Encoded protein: CASSPVAGGGEQYF.

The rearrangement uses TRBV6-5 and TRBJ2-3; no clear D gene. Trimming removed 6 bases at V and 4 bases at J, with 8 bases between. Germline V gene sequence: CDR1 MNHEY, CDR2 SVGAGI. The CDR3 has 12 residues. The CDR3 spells CASRQAPDTQYF. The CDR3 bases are TGTGCCAGCAGACAAGCCCCAGATACGCAGTATTTT.

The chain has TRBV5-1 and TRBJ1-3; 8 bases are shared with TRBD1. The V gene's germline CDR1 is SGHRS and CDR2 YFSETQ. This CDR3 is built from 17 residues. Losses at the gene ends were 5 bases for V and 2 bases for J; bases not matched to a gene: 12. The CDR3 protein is CASSTGQGKQAGNTIYF. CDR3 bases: TGCGCCAGCAGTACCGGACAGGGCAAGCAGGCTGGAAACACCATATATTTT.

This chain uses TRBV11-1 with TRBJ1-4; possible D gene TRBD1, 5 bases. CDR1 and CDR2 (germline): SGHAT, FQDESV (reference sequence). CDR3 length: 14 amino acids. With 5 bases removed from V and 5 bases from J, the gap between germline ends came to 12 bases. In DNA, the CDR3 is TGTGCCAGCAGCGCCCAGGACACCAATGAAAAACTGTTTTTT. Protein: CASSAQDTNEKLFF.

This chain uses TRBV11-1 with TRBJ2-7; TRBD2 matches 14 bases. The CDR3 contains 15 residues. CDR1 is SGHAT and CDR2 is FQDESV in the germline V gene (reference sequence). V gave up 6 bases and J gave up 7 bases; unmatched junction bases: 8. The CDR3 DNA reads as TGTGCCAGCAGTTTCGGGACTAGCGGGAGAGGAGAGCAGTACTTC. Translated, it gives CASSFGTSGRGEQYF. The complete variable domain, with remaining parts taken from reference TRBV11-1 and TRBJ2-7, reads EAEVAQSPRYKITEKSQAVAFWCDPISGHATLYWYRQILGQGPELLVQFQDESVVDDSQLPKDRFSAERLKGVDSTLKIQPAELGDSAMYLCASSFGTSGRGEQYFGPGTRLTVT.

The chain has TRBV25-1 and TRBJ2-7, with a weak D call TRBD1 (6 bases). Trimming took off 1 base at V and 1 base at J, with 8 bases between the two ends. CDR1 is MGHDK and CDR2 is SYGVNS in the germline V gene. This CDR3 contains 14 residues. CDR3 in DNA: TGTGCCAGCAGTGAATTAGACAGGTCCTACGAGCAGTACTTC. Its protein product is CASSELDRSYEQYF.

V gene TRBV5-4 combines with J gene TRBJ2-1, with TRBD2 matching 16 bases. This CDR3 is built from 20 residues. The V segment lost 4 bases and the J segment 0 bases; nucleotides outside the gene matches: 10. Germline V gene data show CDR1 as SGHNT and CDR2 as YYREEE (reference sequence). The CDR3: CASSGGTSGRGPSSYNEQFF. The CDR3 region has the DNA TGTGCCAGCAGCGGAGGGACTAGCGGGAGGGGTCCTAGCTCCTACAATGAGCAGTTCTTC.

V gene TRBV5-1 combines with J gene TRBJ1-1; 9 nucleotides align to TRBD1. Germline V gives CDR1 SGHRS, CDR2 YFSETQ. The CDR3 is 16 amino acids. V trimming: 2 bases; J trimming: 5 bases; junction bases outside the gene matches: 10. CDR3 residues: CASSLIPGQGGTEAFF. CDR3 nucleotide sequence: TGCGCCAGCAGCTTAATACCGGGACAGGGTGGTACTGAAGCTTTCTTT. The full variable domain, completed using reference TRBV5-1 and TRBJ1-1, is KAGVTQTPRYLIKTRGQQVTLSCSPISGHRSVSWYQQTPGQGLQFLFEYFSETQRNKGNFPGRFSGRQFSNSRSEMNVSTLELGDSALYLCASSLIPGQGGTEAFFGQGTRLTVV.

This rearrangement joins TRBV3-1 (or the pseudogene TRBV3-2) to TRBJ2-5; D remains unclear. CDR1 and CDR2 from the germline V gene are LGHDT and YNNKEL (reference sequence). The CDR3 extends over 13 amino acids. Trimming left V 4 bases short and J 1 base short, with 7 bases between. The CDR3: CASSPSVQETQYF. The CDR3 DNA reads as TGTGCCAGCAGCCCGTCTGTCCAAGAGACCCAGTACTTC.

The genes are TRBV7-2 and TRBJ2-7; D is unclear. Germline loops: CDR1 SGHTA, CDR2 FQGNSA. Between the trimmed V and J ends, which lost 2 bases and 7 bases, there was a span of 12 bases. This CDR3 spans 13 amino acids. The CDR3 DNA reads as TGTGCCAGCAGCTTACTCCCGACGGAAGAGCAGTACTTC. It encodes CASSLLPTEEQYF.

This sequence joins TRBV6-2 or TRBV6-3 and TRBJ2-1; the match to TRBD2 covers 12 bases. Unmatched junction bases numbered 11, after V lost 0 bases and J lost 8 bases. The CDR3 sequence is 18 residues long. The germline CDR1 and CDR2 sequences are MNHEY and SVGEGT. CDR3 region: CASSYSIKLAGGRDEQFF. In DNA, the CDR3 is TGTGCCAGCAGTTACTCGATAAAGCTAGCGGGGGGGCGAGATGAGCAGTTCTTC.

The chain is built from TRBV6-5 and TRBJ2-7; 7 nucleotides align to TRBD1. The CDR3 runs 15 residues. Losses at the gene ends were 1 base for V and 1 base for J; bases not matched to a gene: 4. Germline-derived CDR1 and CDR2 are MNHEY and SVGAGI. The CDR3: CASSYWTGQSYEQYF. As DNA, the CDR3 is TGTGCCAGCAGTTACTGGACAGGCCAATCCTACGAGCAGTACTTC.

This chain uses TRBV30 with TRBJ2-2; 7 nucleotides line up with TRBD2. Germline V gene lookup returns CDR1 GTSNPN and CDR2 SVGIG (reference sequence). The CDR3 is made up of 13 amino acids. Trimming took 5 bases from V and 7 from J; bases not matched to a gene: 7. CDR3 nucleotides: TGTGCCTGGGACTCTGCGGGAGTCGGGGAGCTGTTTTTT. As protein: CAWDSAGVGELFF.

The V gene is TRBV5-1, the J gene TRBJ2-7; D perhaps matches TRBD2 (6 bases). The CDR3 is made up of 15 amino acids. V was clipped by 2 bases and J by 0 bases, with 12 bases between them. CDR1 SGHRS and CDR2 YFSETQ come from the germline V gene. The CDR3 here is CASSFGGVGSYEQYF. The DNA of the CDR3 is TGCGCCAGCAGCTTCGGAGGGGTTGGCTCCTACGAGCAGTACTTC.